This T cell receptor beta chain emerged from a study of cytomegalovirus exposure and HLA in healthy donors (dated by TCRdb to 2017 to 2019). Study-level background: In an earlier analysis of roughly 590 of the donors, around 300 Gb of sequence data and 90 million to 120 million unique TCR beta sequences from approximately 180 million T cells were reported. An early release that covered about 600 HLA-typed donors contained approximately 300 gigabases of sequencing data and around 85 million unique TCR sequences. The genetic ancestry cluster associated with self-reported Caucasian donors included 70% to 85% of the roughly 360 genotyped donors. The study aimed to test whether cataloging public T cell receptors could reveal signatures of past pathogen exposure. The study profiled the T cell repertoires of around 700 subjects by immunosequencing and related them to cytomegalovirus serostatus. Besides the first cohort of 666 subjects, a separate validation cohort made up of over 95 different subjects was used. High-throughput TCR immunosequencing, statistical association of individual TCRs with disease status, and machine learning were combined to predict cytomegalovirus infection status. To study patterns of TCR occurrence, a later analysis re-analyzed previously published TCR beta repertoires from around 670 donors and added high-resolution HLA genotyping. The later analysis used no new phenotypic data to find candidate immune exposures, relying instead on TCR beta sequences and their occurrence across donors. In an earlier analysis of 587 of the donors, high-throughput TCR beta sequencing was used to judge whether each TCR beta V gene segment behaved as functional or pseudogenic. Donor age, sex, ethnicity and CMV serostatus were compiled together with the repertoire data. In a later genetic analysis, genome-wide SNP genotypes for about 55% of the roughly 700 donors were used, and that subset was treated as a discovery cohort. All discovery cohort repertoires had been generated on a single sequencing platform. Both class I and class II loci were covered by HLA typing, at four-digit resolution. The number of typed donors differed by locus: about 620-630 for A, B, C, DRB1 and DQB1; some 540 for DQA1; about 600 for DPA1; and about 470 for DPB1. Because of strong linkage in the cohort, roughly five DR-DQ haplotypes were treated as single units for association and clustering. Among 300 to 500 genotyped donors of the cohort, an average of about 240,000 unique TCR beta nucleotide sequences was sequenced per donor, of which approximately 19% were non-productive. What the work shows at the level of the full study, not this receptor alone: In a later analysis, TCR association rates were found to vary across HLA loci, with the most associated TCRs seen for DRB1 alleles and the fewest for HLA-C alleles. Only TCR beta chains were sequenced in this cohort, and the absence of alpha or paired-chain data limited detectable features. In a later analysis, some 17,000 TCR beta sequences were associated with specific HLA alleles at a false discovery rate of 0.05. A few of the identified cytomegalovirus-associated TCR beta chains were confirmed in vitro to be specific for cytomegalovirus antigens. A further reported finding was that TCR beta sequences accurately predicted the HLA-A and HLA-B alleles for most subjects in the first cohort. Presence/absence analyses assumed roughly uniform sequencing depth across donors, an assumption that may not hold. Linkage disequilibrium might explain the correlated functional status among segregating V segments, but an unknown experimental factor could not be ruled out. Because counts were too low, 15 to 20 rarely observed V segments, including chromosome 9 orphons, were excluded from the earlier analysis of a few hundred of the donors. When HLA alleles, especially DR and DQ, strongly co-occurred, TCR associations were difficult to assign to individual alleles. According to a later analysis, parvovirus B19, influenza, CMV and Epstein-Barr virus appeared linked to several top co-occurrence clusters. A later analysis found that most CMV-associated TCR beta chains appeared HLA-restricted, with HLA associations seemingly driven largely by CMV exposure. Cytomegalovirus status was reported to be diagnosed by the classifier with high specificity and sensitivity in both the original and validation cohorts. Broadly in line with IMGT annotations, most TCR beta V segments showed up in productive rearrangements about 87% or about 30% of the time in an earlier analysis of around 550 of the donors. According to the authors, the approach could potentially be generalized to other disease states and immunological phenotypes. Across donors, most TCR sequences were observed very rarely, whereas some public TCRs were present in many individuals. In a later analysis, HLA-associated TCR beta chains were found to be more clonally expanded and to have lower generation probabilities than equally common non-associated chains. Because some donors lacked HLA typing at each locus, the association tests relied only on the typed subset. A total of fewer than 200 TCR beta chains were listed by the study as associated with cytomegalovirus. In a later genetic analysis, a missense DCLRE1C variant was associated with V-gene and J-gene trimming of TCR beta chains, and the association was replicated in an independent cohort. According to a later genetic analysis, donors in an Asian-associated ancestry cluster had fewer N-insertions in productive TCRs than the roughly 670-donor mean. A group of highly shared sequence variants was considered likely to be a technical artifact of the sequencing pipeline. CMV serostatus was the only immune exposure information available for the cohort. Because the 87-base-pair reads could not distinguish some IMGT-functional V segments, including TRBV6-2 and TRBV6-3, those segments were excluded.

The cohort comprised 710 or so healthy bone marrow donors. All cohort members were sampled while nominally healthy, although unrecorded immune exposures were likely present. The donor tested CMV seropositive, placing the donor among the 310 or so seropositive members of the cohort. Each donor provided a peripheral blood sample, and peripheral blood mononuclear cells were used for TCR beta sequencing. The Qiagen DNeasy Blood Extraction Kit was used to extract genomic DNA from the blood cell samples. This clone came up a few times. It lacks a known antigen. Base-call qualities are not available, and no considerably larger clone is one nucleotide away. Library preparation was by the immunoSEQ multiplex PCR assay. The multiplex PCR relied on a mix of 60 forward primers for TCR Vbeta segments and 13 reverse primers for TCR Jbeta segments. Amplification of the CDR3 region of rearranged TCR beta genes was performed with a multiplex PCR assay on genomic DNA. On the Illumina HiSeq System, the amplified TCR beta libraries were sequenced as 87-base-pair reads. From the authors' description of their analysis: In a later analysis, tens of millions of unique TCR beta chains were counted across the 500 to 850 repertoires, and around 11 million of these chains were shared by at least two donors. To remove PCR and sequencing errors, raw reads were error-corrected and collapsed into unique sequences using a nearest-neighbor algorithm that merged closely related sequences. CDR3 sequences were aligned to IMGT reference sequences to assign V, D and J gene segments. For a sequence to be retained, a match of at least six nucleotides was required to both a V gene segment and a J gene segment. Rearrangements were classified as productive when the CDR3 lacked stop codons and remained in frame with V and J, and all other rearrangements were classified as non-productive. CDR3 was defined according to IMGT convention as the region running from the second conserved V-encoded cysteine to the conserved J-encoded phenylalanine. The earlier analysis of roughly 590 of the donors excluded any sequence lacking an unambiguous match to a single V gene segment. An earlier analysis of several hundred of the donors called V segments functional above 56.7% productive rearrangements and segregating when the between-donor standard deviation exceeded 5%. A statistical classification framework was developed to diagnose cytomegalovirus status using the catalog of TCR beta chain sequences. In a later analysis, TCR nucleotide sequences were compared against IMGT/GENE-DB human TR gene sequences so that V and J genes could be assigned. A later analysis assigned CDR3 sequences and most-parsimonious VDJ recombination scenarios with the TCRdist pipeline. In a later analysis, each TCR beta chain was defined by its CDR3 amino acid sequence together with its V-gene family, and reads without a unique V-gene family were excluded. A later analysis removed 550 to 650 highly shared, low-generation-probability nucleotide sequences to deal with suspected cross-contamination and a sequencing artifact. For each public chain, a later analysis derived a clonal expansion index from normalized ranks of inferred template counts within each repertoire. In a later analysis, generation probabilities were computed with a VDJ recombination model fitted to out-of-frame rearrangements, and the resulting probabilities were checked against IGoR. A later analysis scored TCR-TCR, TCR-HLA and TCR-CMV co-occurrence with hypergeometric tests, applying a repertoire-size bias correction to TCR pairs. In a later analysis, false discovery rates were estimated by permuting HLA or CMV assignments 20 times. In a later analysis, co-occurring TCRs were grouped using DBSCAN, and TCRdist sequence similarity was added for clustering within HLA-allele-positive subsets. Co-occurrence clustering excluded repertoires with fewer than 30,000 or more than 120,000 public chains, plus five with anomalous nucleotide sharing. The immuneACCESS repertoire file appears here via TCRdb, limited to in-frame rearrangements. These files lack a portion of the clones; in checked studies, under half of the deficit traces to unresolved V genes, and the cause of the others is not known. V, J and clone size reflect that table, while D and trimming were determined from the DNA. For this sample there are about 120,000 clones; 81% appear just once. In total, the top ten clones hold roughly 4% of the sample.

CDR1 SGHVS and CDR2 FQNEAQ were looked up in the germline V gene. Inclusive of the bounding cysteine and phenylalanine, the CDR3 is 13 residues long. Of the read, only the CDR3 DNA is kept; its 39 bases are in frame from base 1. Sequencing was performed on PBMCs. This receptor was identified in a man younger than 30 in good health and CMV-seropositive. The chain is assembled from TRBV7-8 and TRBJ2-7; a confident D gene designation cannot be given. For the CDR3, the sequence is CFFKQKAAYEQYF. DNA sequence: TGTTTTTTCAAGCAGAAGGCGGCATACGAGCAGTACTTC.